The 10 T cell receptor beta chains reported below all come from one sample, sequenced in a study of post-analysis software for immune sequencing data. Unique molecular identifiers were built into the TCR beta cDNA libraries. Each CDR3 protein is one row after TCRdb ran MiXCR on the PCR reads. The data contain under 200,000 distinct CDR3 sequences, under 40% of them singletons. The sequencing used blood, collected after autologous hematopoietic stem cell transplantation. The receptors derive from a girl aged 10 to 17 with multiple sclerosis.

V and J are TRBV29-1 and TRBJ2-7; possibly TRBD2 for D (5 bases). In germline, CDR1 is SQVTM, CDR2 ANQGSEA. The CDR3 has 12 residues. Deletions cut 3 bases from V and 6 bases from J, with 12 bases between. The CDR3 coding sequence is TGCAGCGTTGATGGACTCCTAGGCGAGCAGTACTTC. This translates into CSVDGLLGEQYF.

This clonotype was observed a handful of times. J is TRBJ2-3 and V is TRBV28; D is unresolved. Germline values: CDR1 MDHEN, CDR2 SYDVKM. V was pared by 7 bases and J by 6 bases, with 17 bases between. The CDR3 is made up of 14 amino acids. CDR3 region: CASKPGPSRDTQYF. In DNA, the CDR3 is TGTGCCAGCAAACCGGGCCCGAGCCGGGATACGCAGTATTTT.

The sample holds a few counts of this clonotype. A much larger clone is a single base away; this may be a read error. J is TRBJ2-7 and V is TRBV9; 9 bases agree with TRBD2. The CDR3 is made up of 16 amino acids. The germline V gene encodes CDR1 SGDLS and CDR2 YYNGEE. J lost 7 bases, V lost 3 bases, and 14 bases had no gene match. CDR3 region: CASSGLAGADYNEQYF. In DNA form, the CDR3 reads TGTGCCAGCAGCGGTTTAGCGGGAGCGGACTACAATGAGCAGTACTTC.

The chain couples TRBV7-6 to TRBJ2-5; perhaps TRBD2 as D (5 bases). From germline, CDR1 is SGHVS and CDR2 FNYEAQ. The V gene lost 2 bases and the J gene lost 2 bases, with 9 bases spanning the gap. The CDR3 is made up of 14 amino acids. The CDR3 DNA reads TGTGCCAGCAGCTTATGGGAGTTACAAGAGACCCAGTACTTC. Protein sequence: CASSLWELQETQYF.

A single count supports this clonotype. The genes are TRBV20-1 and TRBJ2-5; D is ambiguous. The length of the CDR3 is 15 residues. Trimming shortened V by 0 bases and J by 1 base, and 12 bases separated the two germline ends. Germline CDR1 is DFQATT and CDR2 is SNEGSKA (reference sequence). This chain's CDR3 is CSARDLVAVQETQYF. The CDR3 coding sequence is TGCAGTGCTAGAGATCTGGTGGCAGTCCAAGAGACCCAGTACTTC.

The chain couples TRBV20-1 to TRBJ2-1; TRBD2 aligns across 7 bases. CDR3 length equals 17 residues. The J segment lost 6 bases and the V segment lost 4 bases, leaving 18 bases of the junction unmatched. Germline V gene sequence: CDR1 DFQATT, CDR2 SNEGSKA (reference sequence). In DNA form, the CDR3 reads TGCAGTGCTACCGCGACGCTCGGACTAGTGACACGCAATGAGCAGTTCTTC. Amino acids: CSATATLGLVTRNEQFF.

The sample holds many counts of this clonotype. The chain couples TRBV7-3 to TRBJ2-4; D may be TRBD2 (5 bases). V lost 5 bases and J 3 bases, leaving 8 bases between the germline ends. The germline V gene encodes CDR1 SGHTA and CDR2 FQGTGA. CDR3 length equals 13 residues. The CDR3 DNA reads TGTGCCAGCAGCCCAGGAGGCAAAAACATTCAGTACTTC. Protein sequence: CASSPGGKNIQYF.

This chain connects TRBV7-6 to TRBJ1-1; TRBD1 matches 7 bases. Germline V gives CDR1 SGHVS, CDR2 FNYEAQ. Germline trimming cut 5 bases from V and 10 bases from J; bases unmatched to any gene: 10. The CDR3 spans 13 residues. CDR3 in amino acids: CASSVDRDGVAFF. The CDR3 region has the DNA TGTGCCAGCAGCGTCGACAGGGATGGGGTAGCTTTCTTT.

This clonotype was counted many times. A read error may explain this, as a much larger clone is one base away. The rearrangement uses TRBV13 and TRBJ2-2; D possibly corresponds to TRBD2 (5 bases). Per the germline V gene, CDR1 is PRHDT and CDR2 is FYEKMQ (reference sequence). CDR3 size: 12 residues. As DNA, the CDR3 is TGTGCCAGCAGCTTACTCGCCGGGGAGCGGTTTTTT. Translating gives CASSLLAGERFF. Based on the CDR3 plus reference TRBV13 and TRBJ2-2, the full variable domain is AAGVIQSPRHLIKEKRETATLKCYPIPRHDTVYWYQQGPGQDPQFLISFYEKMQSDKGSIPDRFSAQQFSDYHSELNMSSLELGDSALYFCASSLLAGERFFGEGSRLTVL.

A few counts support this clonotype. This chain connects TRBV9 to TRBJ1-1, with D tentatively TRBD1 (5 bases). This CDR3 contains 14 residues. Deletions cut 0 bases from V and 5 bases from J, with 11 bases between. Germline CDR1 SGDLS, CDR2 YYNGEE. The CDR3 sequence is CASSVARVGTEAFF. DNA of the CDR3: TGTGCCAGCAGCGTAGCCAGGGTCGGGACTGAAGCTTTCTTT.